A selection of T cell receptor beta chains follows, all from one sample in a study of cytomegalovirus exposure and HLA in healthy donors. Sequencing was performed with immunoSEQ multiplex PCR; in TCRdb, only in-frame clones are kept and a portion is missing. The sample consists of under 300,000 clones, approximately 80% of them appearing once. The sample comprised PBMCs. Receptors were obtained from a woman aged 55-70 years in good health and CMV-seropositive. Both conserved end residues are part of each CDR3. The order of the fields is D gene, J gene, V gene, clone size, CDR3 length, CDR3 DNA, CDR3 protein. The D gene is left open where the match is weak. Expanded clones are given a class, and other clones once, few, many or no size at all.

>NA|TRBJ2-7|TRBV30|NA|10
TGTGCCTGGGGGAGATACGAGCAGTACTTC
CAWGRYEQYF
>NA|TRBJ1-2|TRBV5-1|NA|12
TGCGCCAGCAGGGACACTAACTATGGCTACACCTTC
CASRDTNYGYTF
>NA|TRBJ2-7|TRBV28|NA|15
TGTGCCAGCTTCCCCGTTGGGGGGGCCGGGTACGAGCAGTACTTC
CASFPVGGAGYEQYF
>NA|TRBJ1-1|TRBV5-6|NA|14
TGTGCCAGCAGCTTGAGGACAGCGAGCACTGAAGCTTTCTTT
CASSLRTASTEAFF
>TRBD2|TRBJ2-7|TRBV7-9|once|14
TGTGCCAGCAGCTCTAGCGGGGGGCCCTACGAGCAGTACTTC
CASSSSGGPYEQYF
>NA|TRBJ2-3|TRBV9|NA|14
TGTGCCAGCAGCGTAGGGGGGCCCACAGATACGCAGTATTTT
CASSVGGPTDTQYF
>TRBD1|TRBJ1-5|TRBV18|once|14
TGTGCCAGCTCACCATCAGGGGGCGACCAGCCCCAGCATTTT
CASSPSGGDQPQHF
>TRBD2|TRBJ2-1|TRBV5-8|NA|15
TGTGCCAGCAGCTTGGACCTAGCGGGAGTTGGTGAGCAGTTCTTC
CASSLDLAGVGEQFF
>TRBD1|TRBJ1-5|TRBV10-3|NA|18
TGTGCCATCAGCAACGATCCCATGCGACAGGGAATGATTCAGCCCCAGCATTTT
CAISNDPMRQGMIQPQHF
>TRBD1|TRBJ2-7|TRBV5-8|NA|15
TGTGCCAGCAGTCAGCTGGGACAGATCCCCTACGAGCAGTACTTC
CASSQLGQIPYEQYF
>NA|TRBJ1-1|TRBV19|few|15
TGTGCCAGTAGTTTAGGACAGAGAATGAACACTGAAGCTTTCTTT
CASSLGQRMNTEAFF
>TRBD2|TRBJ2-2|TRBV19|NA|17
TGTGCCAGTAGTACGCCCCGGACTAGCGGCGGATACGGGGAGCTGTTTTTT
CASSTPRTSGGYGELFF
>NA|TRBJ2-3|TRBV6-1|NA|15
TGTGCCAGCAGTGTAATCACCAGAGGGCCAGACACGCAGTATTTT
CASSVITRGPDTQYF
>NA|TRBJ1-5|TRBV27|NA|16
TGTGCCAGCAGTTTGTGGGGAGGGGGACAAAATCAGCCCCAGCATTTT
CASSLWGGGQNQPQHF
>NA|TRBJ1-2|TRBV2|NA|15
TGTGCCAGCAGCGCCAGCGTTACAGGGATCTATGGCTACACCTTC
CASSASVTGIYGYTF
>NA|TRBJ2-3|TRBV5-1|few|15
TGCGCCAGCAGCTTGGCGGCGGGGTACACAGATACGCAGTATTTT
CASSLAAGYTDTQYF
>NA|TRBJ1-2|TRBV18|NA|13
TGTGCCAGCTCGAAGGGGGTACAGGATGGCTACACCTTC
CASSKGVQDGYTF
>TRBD1|TRBJ2-7|TRBV27|NA|14
TGTGCCAGCAGAACCGGGACAGGGTCCTACGAGCAGTACTTC
CASRTGTGSYEQYF
>NA|TRBJ1-2|TRBV21-1|NA|16
TGTGCCAGCAGCCCTCTAGAGGACAGAGCTAACTATGGCTACACCTTC
CASSPLEDRANYGYTF
>NA|TRBJ1-2|TRBV7-2|NA|13
TGTGCCAGCAGCTTATTAGGGAGTTATGGCTACACCTTC
CASSLLGSYGYTF
>TRBD2|TRBJ2-3|TRBV10-1|NA|14
TGCGCCAGCTCTCTAGCGGGAGTCGCAGATACGCAGTATTTT
CASSLAGVADTQYF
>TRBD1|TRBJ1-1|TRBV6-1|few|14
TGTGCCAGCAGTGACAGGGGGATAAACACTGAAGCTTTCTTT
CASSDRGINTEAFF
>NA|TRBJ2-5|TRBV29-1|once|11
TGCAGCAGTGACCAGGCCGGGGGCCAGTACTTC
CSSDQAGGQYF
>TRBD2|TRBJ2-7|TRBV7-9|NA|16
TGTGCCAGCAGCTCCTCCGGGACTAGCGGGACCTACGAGCAGTACTTC
CASSSSGTSGTYEQYF
>NA|TRBJ2-2|TRBV9|NA|15
TGTGCCAGCAGCGTAACAAGGGGGGGCACCGGGGAGCTGTTTTTT
CASSVTRGGTGELFF
>TRBD1|TRBJ1-4|TRBV18|NA|15
TGTGCCAGCTCACCCTCTCAGGGGGCGAGTGAAAAACTGTTTTTT
CASSPSQGASEKLFF
>TRBD2|TRBJ2-1|TRBV11-2|NA|16
TGTGCCAGCAGCTTAACTAGCGGGAGAGGCTACAATGAGCAGTTCTTC
CASSLTSGRGYNEQFF
>NA|TRBJ1-1|TRBV19|NA|14
TGTGCCAGTAGTATGGGCAGGGTGGTCACTGAAGCTTTCTTT
CASSMGRVVTEAFF
>TRBD1|TRBJ1-1|TRBV5-6|NA|14
TGTGCCAGCAGCCGACAGGGTTTTGACACTGAAGCTTTCTTT
CASSRQGFDTEAFF
>NA|TRBJ1-2|TRBV2|few|13
TGTGCCAGCAGTTCGGGACAACGCTATGGCTACACCTTC
CASSSGQRYGYTF
>TRBD2|TRBJ2-3|TRBV6-5|NA|15
TGTGCCAGCAGAATAACTAGCGGCTTCACAGATACGCAGTATTTT
CASRITSGFTDTQYF
>NA|TRBJ1-2|TRBV27|NA|14
TGTGCCAGCAGTTTAACCCCAGGGTACTATGGCTACACCTTC
CASSLTPGYYGYTF
>TRBD2|TRBJ2-1|TRBV9|few|15
TGTGCCAGCAGCGTAGGTAGCGGGAGACTCAATGAGCAGTTCTTC
CASSVGSGRLNEQFF
>TRBD1|TRBJ2-2|TRBV7-9|NA|15
TGTGCCAGCAGCCCGACAGGGGGAGACACCGGGGAGCTGTTTTTT
CASSPTGGDTGELFF
>NA|TRBJ2-5|TRBV9|NA|14
TGTGCCAGCAGCGTAGGGACAGACCAAGAGACCCAGTACTTC
CASSVGTDQETQYF
>NA|TRBJ2-7|TRBV19|NA|16
TGTGCCAGTAGTACCCAGGGGAAGGGGACACCCTACGAGCAGTACTTC
CASSTQGKGTPYEQYF